This record concerns one T cell receptor beta chain sequence. The sample originates from a study of breast tumors, draining lymph nodes, adjacent tissues. TCRdb independently ran MiXCR on the multiplex PCR reads; one entry per CDR3 protein. The table lists about 47,000 distinct CDR3 sequences, 23% of them singletons. The V gene's germline CDR1 is SGHRS and CDR2 YFSETQ. The CDR3 is 16 residues long. V gave up 3 bases and J gave up 4 bases, with 16 bases separating them. The sequencing sample was made of breast tumor tissue. The receptor comes from a female donor with breast cancer. Some clones in this sample may be carry-over from other donors' samples. The chain links TRBV5-1 to TRBJ2-2; D perhaps matches TRBD2 (5 bases). The CDR3 spells CASSYGGRKVTGELFF. DNA of the CDR3: TGCGCCAGCAGCTACGGAGGCAGGAAAGTCACCGGGGAGCTGTTTTTT.